This TCR beta chain was captured by sequencing in a study of blood T cell repertoires in COVID-19. On the study more broadly: PBMCs, B-cell-depleted T cells, or T cells provided the cDNA or gDNA that made up the material.

In the source study's methods: Reference gene primer amplification in the assay estimated nucleated cell counts. Repertoires were generated with immunoSEQ multiplex PCR, while TCRdb's copy carries only in-frame clones and drops some. V and J calls plus clone size are reproduced from that table; the DNA served to infer D and trimming. The sample holds approximately 250,000 clones, 70% to 90% seen once. The sequenced material came from PBMCs or T cells enriched from blood (not recorded which). The TCR was taken from a woman aged 40 to 50 with acute COVID-19.

The CDR3 DNA follows: TGTGCCAGCAGCCGCGGGGGGACGGACTACTCTGGGGCCAACGTCCTGACTTTC. It codes for CASSRGGTDYSGANVLTF. V and J are TRBV5-6 and TRBJ2-6; 8 bases are a match to TRBD2. The germline gives CDR1 SGHDT, CDR2 YYEEEE. V lost 4 bases to trimming and J lost 0 bases; unmatched junction nucleotides: 9. The CDR3 is 18 residues long.